The rows below give T cell receptor beta chains drawn from one sample of a study of T cell responses to AZD1222 COVID-19 vaccine. Sequencing used immunoSEQ multiplex PCR; TCRdb keeps in-frame clones, though not all of them. The repertoire holds fewer than 130,000 clones, with roughly 90% as singletons. The material sequenced was peripheral blood, taken on day 0 of AZD1222 vaccination. The source is an adult in good health. The CDR3 runs from the conserved cysteine through the conserved F or W.

v_call	cdr3_aa
TRBV6-2/TRBV6-3	CASSSSGSGVAREQYF
TRBV5-1	CASSLNGDWDSGNTIYF
TRBV6-5	CASSPLRYEQYF
TRBV4-2	CASSQDYQPGGTEAFF
TRBV6-5	CASRRRGTDEQFF
TRBV10-1	CASSSDRGHTDTQYF
TRBV25-1	CASSEQGRFSEQFF
TRBV6-1	CASSQAETYEQYF
TRBV27	CASSPQGGRTEAFF
TRBV2	CASNRETSGTNEQFF
TRBV11-2	CASSPQTGYGNIQYF
TRBV20-1	CSASKGSAGNTIYF
TRBV4-2	CASSQGEGEKPGYTF
TRBV6-5	CASSYGGGRGSEKLFF